This paragraph covers one T cell receptor (beta chain) sequence. Its antigen is still unknown. The junction and the germline gene differ at one end; a read error may be behind it. This record comes from a study of blood T cell repertoires in COVID-19 (dated by TCRdb to about 2020). General notes on the study: Samples from collaborators originated in the United States, Italy and Spain and spanned both the acute and convalescent phases of COVID-19. The prospective study material was composed of cDNA or gDNA derived from T cells, B-cell-depleted T cells, or PBMCs. Subjects who had been exposed to COVID-19, were actively infected with it, or had recovered from it provided the deeply sampled blood TCRbeta repertoires that made up the dataset. The repertoires were released in a freely available public database meant as a resource for research on the immune response to SARS-CoV-2. The samples were drawn from two sources: the first 160 participants of the ongoing ImmuneRACE study, and 1,200 or so subjects contributed by 6 global collaborators. A de-identified subject ID, COVID-19 status, age in years and sex were almost always included in the sample metadata. Where available, HLA class I and class II types were obtained from metadata supplied by the sample provider rather than from assay-based typing. What the research found in general, with its limitations: How much clinical and demographic metadata was included differed by source and by participant, and the metadata was provided uncurated.

Looking up the germline V gene yields CDR1 SGDLS and CDR2 YYNGEE. The CDR3 sequence holds 11 residues, the cysteine and phenylalanine included. Only the CDR3 region is kept as DNA, spanning 33 bases read in frame from base 1. Each collaborating institution followed its own protocols to collect whole blood in K2EDTA tubes. For TCRbeta analysis, collaborators shipped samples as frozen whole blood, isolated PBMCs, or DNA extracted from either of those sample types. The immunoSEQ Assay, a bias-controlled multiplex PCR, was used to amplify TCRbeta CDR3 regions from genomic DNA. As for the original processing: Within the assay, amplification of reference gene primers was used to estimate how many nucleated cells each sample contained. To quantify the absolute abundance of each unique TCRbeta CDR3 rearrangement, sequence reads were collapsed and filtered. For each sample, productive Simpson clonality was calculated as the square root of Simpson's diversity index over productive rearrangements. The source is immuneACCESS, and TCRdb retained only in-frame sequences with V and J called. Part of the clones is not carried over; for the studies checked, unresolved V genes explain less than half of this, and the remainder is unexplained. V and J calls and clone size come straight from that table; D and trimming were deduced from the DNA. The sample table shows 90,000 to 150,000 clones, and 81% are seen once. The ten largest clones take up about 10% of the sample.

The sequenced material came from peripheral blood. This TCR came from a human donor in a cohort sampled during active COVID-19. Recombination linked TRBV9 to TRBJ1-4; TRBD1 is a weak D gene call, 5 bases matching. The CDR3 sequence is CASSSGGGSLF. The nucleotide sequence is TGTGCCAGCAGCAGCGGGGGGGGGTCTCTTTTT.